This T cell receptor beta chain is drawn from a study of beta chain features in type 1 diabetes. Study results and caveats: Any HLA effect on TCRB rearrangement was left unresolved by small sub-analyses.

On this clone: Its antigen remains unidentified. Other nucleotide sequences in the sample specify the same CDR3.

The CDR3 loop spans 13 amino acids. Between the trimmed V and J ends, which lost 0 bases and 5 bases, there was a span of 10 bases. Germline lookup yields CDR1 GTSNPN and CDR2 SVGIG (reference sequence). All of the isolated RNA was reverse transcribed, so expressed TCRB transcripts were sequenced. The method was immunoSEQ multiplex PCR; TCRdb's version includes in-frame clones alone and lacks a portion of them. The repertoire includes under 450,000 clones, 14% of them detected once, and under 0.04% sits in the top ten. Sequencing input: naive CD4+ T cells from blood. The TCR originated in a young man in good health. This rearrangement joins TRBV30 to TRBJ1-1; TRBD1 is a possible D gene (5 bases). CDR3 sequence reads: CAWSVRGGTEAFF. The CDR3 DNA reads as TGTGCCTGGAGTGTCCGGGGGGGAACTGAAGCTTTCTTT.